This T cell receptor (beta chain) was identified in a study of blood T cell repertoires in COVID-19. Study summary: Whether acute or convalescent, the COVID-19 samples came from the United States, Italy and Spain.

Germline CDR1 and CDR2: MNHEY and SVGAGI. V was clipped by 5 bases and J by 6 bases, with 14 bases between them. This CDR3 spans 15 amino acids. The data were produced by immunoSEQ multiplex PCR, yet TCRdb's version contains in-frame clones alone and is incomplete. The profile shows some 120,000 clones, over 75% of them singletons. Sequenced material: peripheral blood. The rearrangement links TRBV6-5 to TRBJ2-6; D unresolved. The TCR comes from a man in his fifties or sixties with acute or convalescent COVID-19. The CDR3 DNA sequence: TGTGCCAGCAGTCCAAACAGTCAGGTGGCCAACGTCCTGACTTTC. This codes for CASSPNSQVANVLTF.